What follows describes a single T cell receptor beta chain. This beta chain is off target for a library built for alpha chains, so its abundance means little. Germline CDR1 reads DFQATT; CDR2 reads SNEGSKA (reference sequence). The CDR3 contains 15 residues. V was pared by 0 bases and J by 4 bases, with 12 bases between. TCRdb processed the RT-PCR reads anew with MiXCR; each CDR3 protein has one entry. The table has thousands of distinct CDR3 sequences, roughly 92% seen once. Sequencing was done on a sample of memory CD4+ T cells from blood. The J gene is TRBJ2-2, the V gene TRBV20-1; D remains unclear. The receptor was isolated from a female donor in good health, serving as a healthy control. CDR3 in DNA: TGCAGTGCTAGAGACCCAAGGGTTACCACCGGGGAGCTGTTTTTT. Protein: CSARDPRVTTGELFF.